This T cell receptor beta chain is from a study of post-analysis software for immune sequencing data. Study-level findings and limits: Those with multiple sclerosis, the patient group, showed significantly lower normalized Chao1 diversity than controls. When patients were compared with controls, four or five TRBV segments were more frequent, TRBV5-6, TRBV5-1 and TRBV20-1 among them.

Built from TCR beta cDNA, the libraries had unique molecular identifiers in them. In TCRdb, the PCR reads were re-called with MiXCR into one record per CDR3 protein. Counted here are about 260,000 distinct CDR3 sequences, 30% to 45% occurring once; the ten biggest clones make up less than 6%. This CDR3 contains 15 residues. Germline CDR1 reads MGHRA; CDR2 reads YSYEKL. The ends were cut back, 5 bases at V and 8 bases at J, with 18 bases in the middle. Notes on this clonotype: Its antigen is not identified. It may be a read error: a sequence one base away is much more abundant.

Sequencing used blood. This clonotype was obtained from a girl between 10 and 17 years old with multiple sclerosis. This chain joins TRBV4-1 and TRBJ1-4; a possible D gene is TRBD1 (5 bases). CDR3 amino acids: CASSGFRGRDEKLFF. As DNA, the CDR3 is TGCGCCAGCAGCGGCTTCCGGGGCAGGGACGAAAAACTGTTTTTT.